The present TCR beta chain was sequenced within a study of control samples from healthy donors and cancer patients. Data came from immunoSEQ multiplex PCR; TCRdb stores just in-frame clones and leaves some out. The sample carries around 140,000 clones, 80% to 95% recorded once. This CDR3 is built from 19 residues. J gave up 3 bases and V 5 bases, and 22 bases lay outside the gene matches. Per the germline V gene, CDR1 is LNHDA and CDR2 is SQIVND (reference sequence). The V call is TRBV19, the J call TRBJ2-7, with 7 positions matching TRBD2. Sequences were obtained from blood. This clonotype was sampled from a man in his late teens or twenties in good health. The CDR3 sequence: CASSFVSGPLSGPNYEQYF. The CDR3 region has the DNA TGTGCCAGTAGTTTCGTGTCGGGTCCACTTAGCGGGCCGAACTACGAGCAGTACTTC. Full variable domain (rest looked up from reference TRBV19 and TRBJ2-7): DGGITQSPKYLFRKEGQNVTLSCEQNLNHDAMYWYRQDPGQGLRLIYYSQIVNDFQKGDIAEGYSVSREKKESFPLTVTSAQKNPTAFYLCASSFVSGPLSGPNYEQYFGPGTRLTVT.